The T cell receptor beta chain described here comes from a study of blood T cell repertoires in COVID-19 (dated by TCRdb to between 2020 and 2021). In terms of the full investigation: Samples covering the acute and convalescent phases of COVID-19 were provided by collaborators in the United States, Italy and Spain. Nearly every sample came with metadata listing a de-identified subject ID, COVID-19 status, age in years and sex. The dataset comprised deeply sampled blood TCRbeta repertoires from subjects exposed to, actively infected with, or recovered from COVID-19. The repertoires were made available in a free public database intended to serve as a resource for research on the immune response to SARS-CoV-2. The samples were drawn from the first 160 participants of the ongoing ImmuneRACE study and from 1,254 subjects provided by 6 global collaborators. Where available, HLA class I and class II types were obtained from metadata supplied by the sample provider rather than from assay-based typing. The material from the prospective study consisted of cDNA or gDNA derived from T cells, B-cell-depleted T cells, or PBMCs.

Turning to this clone: No antigen is known for it. Base quality data are lacking; no much larger clone is found one base away. This same CDR3 is encoded by further DNA sequences in the sample.

Here is what the overall study found, with its caveats: The amount of clinical and demographic metadata varied by source and participant and was provided uncurated.

One collaborating source in Seattle enrolled patients while the patients were actively infected and followed the patients over time throughout the course of disease. The collaborating institutions used their own protocols to collect whole blood in K2EDTA tubes. Collaborator samples were shipped for TCRbeta analysis as frozen whole blood, isolated PBMCs, or DNA extracted from either sample type. TCRbeta CDR3 regions were amplified from genomic DNA by means of the immunoSEQ Assay, a bias-controlled multiplex PCR. On the study's bioinformatics: Nucleated cell counts per sample were estimated from amplification of reference gene primers within the assay. To quantify the absolute abundance of each unique TCRbeta CDR3 rearrangement, sequence reads were collapsed and filtered. For each sample, productive Simpson clonality was calculated as the square root of Simpson's diversity index across productive rearrangements. TCRdb provides this immuneACCESS table in a form limited to in-frame rearrangements. Some clones are lacking; in checked studies, under half of them reflect an unresolved V gene, and why the rest are absent is not known. V, J and clone size are those of that table, while D and trimming were read from the DNA. The sample table shows about 230,000 clones, and approximately 85% are seen once. The ten top clones hold 5.1% of the sample.

Sequences were obtained from peripheral blood. This sequence originates from a middle-aged man with COVID-19, enrolled during active disease.

The CDR3 loop reads CASSLVLGSEQFF. The DNA sequence follows: TGCGCCAGCAGCTTGGTACTAGGGAGTGAGCAGTTCTTC. The chain is assembled from TRBV5-1 and TRBJ2-1; 5 matching bases give a weak D call of TRBD2. The germline V gene encodes CDR1 SGHRS and CDR2 YFSETQ. V lost 0 bases and J lost 9 bases; the stretch between them is 10 bases long. From the cysteine up to the phenylalanine, the CDR3 has a length of 13 residues. Only the CDR3 portion is preserved as DNA: 39 bases, with reading frame beginning at the first base. The full variable domain, with segments outside the CDR3 supplied by the reference TRBV5-1 and TRBJ2-1 proteins, appears as KAGVTQTPRYLIKTRGQQVTLSCSPISGHRSVSWYQQTPGQGLQFLFEYFSETQRNKGNFPGRFSGRQFSNSRSEMNVSTLELGDSALYLCASSLVLGSEQFFGPGTRLTVL.